The following is a T cell receptor beta chain sequence with its context. Trimming took 4 bases from V and 1 from J, leaving 8 bases between them. Germline values: CDR1 SNHLY, CDR2 FYNNEI. The CDR3 runs 14 residues. This PCR relied on a set of 60 Vbeta primers and 13 Jbeta primers. The assay was immunoSEQ multiplex PCR, and TCRdb's table has in-frame clones only and misses some. The top ten clones hold less than 3.5% of a sample with about 150,000 clones, 65% to 80% of them seen once. The data derive from a study of cytomegalovirus exposure and HLA in healthy donors. The sample consisted of PBMCs. The V gene is TRBV2, the J gene TRBJ1-5, with a weak D call TRBD1 (5 bases). The sequence was obtained from a man aged 18-30 years in good health and CMV-seronegative. The CDR3 DNA follows: TGTGCCAGCAGTGCGACAGAGAGCAATCAGCCCCAGCATTTT. It codes for CASSATESNQPQHF. The whole variable domain, filled in from reference TRBV2 and TRBJ1-5, reads EPEVTQTPSHQVTQMGQEVILRCVPISNHLYFYWYRQILGQKVEFLVSFYNNEISEKSEIFDDQFSVERPDGSNFTLKIRSTKLEDSAMYFCASSATESNQPQHFGDGTRLSIL.